Sequencing of this T cell receptor beta chain was carried out in a study of a mutant IDH1 vaccine in newly diagnosed glioma. Study-wide points: Pseudoprogression appeared unlinked to shifts in leading peripheral T cell clonotypes.

Specified time point: week 47, end of study. Vaccinated patients received 300 ug of mutant IDH1 20-mer peptide per dose, with topical imiquimod. This CDR3 has 16 amino acids. Germline values: CDR1 SEHNR, CDR2 FQNEAQ (reference sequence). The V end was cut by 3 bases, the J end by 1 base, with 15 bases between. With respect to this clone: The antigen remains unidentified.

Some clones are missing from TCRdb's copy, which holds only in-frame ones; the method was immunoSEQ multiplex PCR. The sample carries 50,000 to 70,000 clones, around four fifths recorded once. This material consisted of PBMCs, taken from a glioma patient whose treatment included an IDH1 peptide vaccine. This chain connects TRBV7-9 to TRBJ2-5; a weak D match, TRBD1 (6 bases). This receptor was identified in a woman between 45 and 65 years old with glioma. The CDR3 DNA follows: TGTGCCAGCAGCTTTCTCTTGGGGACAAGCCAAGAGACCCAGTACTTC. It translates to CASSFLLGTSQETQYF.